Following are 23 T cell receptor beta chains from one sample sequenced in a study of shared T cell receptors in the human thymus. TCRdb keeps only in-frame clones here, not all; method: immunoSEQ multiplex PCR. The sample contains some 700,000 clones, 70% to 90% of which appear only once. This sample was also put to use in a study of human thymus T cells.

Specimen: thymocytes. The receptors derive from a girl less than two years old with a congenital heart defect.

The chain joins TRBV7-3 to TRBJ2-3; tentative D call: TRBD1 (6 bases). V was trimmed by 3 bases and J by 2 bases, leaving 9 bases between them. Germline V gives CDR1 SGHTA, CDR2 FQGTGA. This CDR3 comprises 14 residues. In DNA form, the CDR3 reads TGTGCCAGCAGCTTTGGGGACACCACAGATACGCAGTATTTT. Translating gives CASSFGDTTDTQYF.

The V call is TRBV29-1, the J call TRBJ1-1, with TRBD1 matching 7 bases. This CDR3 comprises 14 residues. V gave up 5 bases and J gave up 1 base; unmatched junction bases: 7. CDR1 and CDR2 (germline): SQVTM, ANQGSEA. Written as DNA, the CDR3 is TGCAGCGTTCCGACGACAGGGAGGAACACTGAAGCTTTCTTT. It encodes CSVPTTGRNTEAFF.

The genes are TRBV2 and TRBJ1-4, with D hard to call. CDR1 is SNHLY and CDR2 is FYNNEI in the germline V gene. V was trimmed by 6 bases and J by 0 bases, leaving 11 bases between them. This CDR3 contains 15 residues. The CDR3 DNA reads TGTGCCAGCAGCCCCCAAATTGCAACTAATGAAAAACTGTTTTTT. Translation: CASSPQIATNEKLFF. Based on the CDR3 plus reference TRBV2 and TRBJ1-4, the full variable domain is EPEVTQTPSHQVTQMGQEVILRCVPISNHLYFYWYRQILGQKVEFLVSFYNNEISEKSEIFDDQFSVERPDGSNFTLKIRSTKLEDSAMYFCASSPQIATNEKLFFGSGTQLSVL.

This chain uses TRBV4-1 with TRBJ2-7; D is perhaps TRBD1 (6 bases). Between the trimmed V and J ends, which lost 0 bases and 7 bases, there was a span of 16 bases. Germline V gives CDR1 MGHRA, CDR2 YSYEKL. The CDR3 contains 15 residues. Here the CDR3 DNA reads TGCGCCAGCAGCCAAGAAATACAGGGAGAGGATGAGCAGTACTTC. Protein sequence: CASSQEIQGEDEQYF.

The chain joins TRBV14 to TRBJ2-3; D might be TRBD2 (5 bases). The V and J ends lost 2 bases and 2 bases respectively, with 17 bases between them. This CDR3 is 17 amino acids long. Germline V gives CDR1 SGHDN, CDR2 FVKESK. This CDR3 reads CASSQTRGSRNTDTQYF. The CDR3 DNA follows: TGTGCCAGCAGCCAAACCCGGGGTAGCAGGAACACAGATACGCAGTATTTT.

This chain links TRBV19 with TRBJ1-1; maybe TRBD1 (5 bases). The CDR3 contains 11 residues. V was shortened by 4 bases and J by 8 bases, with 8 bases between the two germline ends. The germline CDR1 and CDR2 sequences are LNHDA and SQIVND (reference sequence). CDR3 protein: CASSRRDEAFF. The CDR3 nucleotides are TGTGCCAGTAGTAGGAGGGACGAAGCTTTCTTT.

The CDR3 region has the DNA TGTGCCAGCAGTCCACAGGGGATGAACACTGAAGCTTTCTTT. It is translated as CASSPQGMNTEAFF. This chain connects TRBV6-5 to TRBJ1-1; 7 bases agree with TRBD1. Per germline, CDR1 MNHEY and CDR2 SVGAGI. V lost 5 bases to trimming and J lost 0 bases; unmatched junction nucleotides: 3. The CDR3 is made up of 14 amino acids.

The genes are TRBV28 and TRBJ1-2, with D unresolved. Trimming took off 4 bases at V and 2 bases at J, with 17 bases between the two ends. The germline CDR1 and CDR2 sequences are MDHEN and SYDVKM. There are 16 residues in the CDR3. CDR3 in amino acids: CASSSRDMRGNYGYTF. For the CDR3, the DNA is TGTGCCAGCAGTTCGCGTGACATGCGTGGGAACTATGGCTACACCTTC.

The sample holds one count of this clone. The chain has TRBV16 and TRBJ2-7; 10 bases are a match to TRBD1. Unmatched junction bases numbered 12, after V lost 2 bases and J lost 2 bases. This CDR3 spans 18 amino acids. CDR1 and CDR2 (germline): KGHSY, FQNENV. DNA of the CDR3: TGTGCCAGCAGCCAAGAAGTCCCAGACAGGGGGCGAACCTACGAGCAGTACTTC. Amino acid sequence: CASSQEVPDRGRTYEQYF.

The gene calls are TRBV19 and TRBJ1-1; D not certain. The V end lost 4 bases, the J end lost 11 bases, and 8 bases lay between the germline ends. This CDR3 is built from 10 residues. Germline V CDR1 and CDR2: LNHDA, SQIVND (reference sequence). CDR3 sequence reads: CASSTNRAFF. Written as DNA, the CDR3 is TGTGCCAGTAGTACCAACCGGGCTTTCTTT.

CDR3 region: CSVAPAQSYEQYF. Here the CDR3 DNA reads TGCAGCGTTGCCCCCGCACAGTCCTACGAGCAGTACTTC. This chain connects TRBV29-1 to TRBJ2-7, with D unresolved. The V gene lost 4 bases and the J gene lost 1 base, with 11 bases spanning the gap. CDR3 length: 13 amino acids. Per germline, CDR1 SQVTM and CDR2 ANQGSEA.

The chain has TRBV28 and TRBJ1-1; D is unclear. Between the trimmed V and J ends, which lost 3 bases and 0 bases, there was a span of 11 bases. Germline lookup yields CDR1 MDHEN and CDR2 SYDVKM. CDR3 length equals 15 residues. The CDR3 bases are TGTGCCAGCAGTTTTGGGGAGGGTATGAACACTGAAGCTTTCTTT. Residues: CASSFGEGMNTEAFF.

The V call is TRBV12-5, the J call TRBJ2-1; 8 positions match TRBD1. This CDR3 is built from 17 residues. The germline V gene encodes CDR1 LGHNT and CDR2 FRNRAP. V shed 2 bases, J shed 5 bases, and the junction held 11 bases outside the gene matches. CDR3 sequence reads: CASGLLPTGAPHNEQFF. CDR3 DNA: TGTGCTAGTGGTTTGCTCCCGACAGGGGCCCCCCACAATGAGCAGTTCTTC.

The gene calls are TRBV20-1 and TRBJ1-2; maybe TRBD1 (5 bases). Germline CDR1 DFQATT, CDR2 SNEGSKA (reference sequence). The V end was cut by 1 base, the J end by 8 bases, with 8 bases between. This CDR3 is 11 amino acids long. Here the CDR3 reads CSARGGQGYTF. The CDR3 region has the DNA TGCAGTGCTAGAGGGGGCCAGGGCTACACCTTC.

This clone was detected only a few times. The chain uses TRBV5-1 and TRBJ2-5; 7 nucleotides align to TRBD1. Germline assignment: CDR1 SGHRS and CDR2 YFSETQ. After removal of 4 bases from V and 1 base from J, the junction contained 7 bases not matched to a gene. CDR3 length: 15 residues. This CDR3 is CASSQGQSFQETQYF. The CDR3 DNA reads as TGCGCCAGCAGCCAGGGACAGTCCTTCCAAGAGACCCAGTACTTC.

The CDR3 is CASRGSQYEQYF. For the CDR3, the DNA is TGTGCCAGCAGGGGCAGCCAATACGAGCAGTACTTC. The J gene is TRBJ2-7, the V gene TRBV6-1; D uncertain. Germline CDR1 is MNHNS and CDR2 is SASEGT. V lost 6 bases, J lost 4 bases, and 10 bases lay in between. CDR3 length equals 12 residues.

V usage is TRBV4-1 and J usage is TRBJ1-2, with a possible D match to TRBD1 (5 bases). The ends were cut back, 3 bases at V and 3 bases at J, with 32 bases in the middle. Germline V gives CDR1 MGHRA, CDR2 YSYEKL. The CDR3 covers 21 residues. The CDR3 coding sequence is TGCGCCAGCAGCCAGGCCCCGAATGCGGGACCTGAGGAACCCTTCGACTATGGCTACACCTTC. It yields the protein CASSQAPNAGPEEPFDYGYTF.

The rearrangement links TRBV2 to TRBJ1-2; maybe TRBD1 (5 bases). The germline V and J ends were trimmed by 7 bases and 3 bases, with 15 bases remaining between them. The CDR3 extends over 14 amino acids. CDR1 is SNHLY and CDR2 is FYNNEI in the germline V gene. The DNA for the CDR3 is TGTGCCAGCATTCTCCCCACAGGTTACTATGGCTACACCTTC. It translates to CASILPTGYYGYTF.

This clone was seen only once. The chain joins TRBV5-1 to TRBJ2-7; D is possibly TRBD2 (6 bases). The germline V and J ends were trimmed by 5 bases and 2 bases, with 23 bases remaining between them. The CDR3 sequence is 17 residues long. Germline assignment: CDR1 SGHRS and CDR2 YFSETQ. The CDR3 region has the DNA TGCGCCAGCAGTAACTCGTATTCCGGGGGTTTGCCCTACGAGCAGTACTTC. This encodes CASSNSYSGGLPYEQYF. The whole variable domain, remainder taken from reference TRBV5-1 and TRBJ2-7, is KAGVTQTPRYLIKTRGQQVTLSCSPISGHRSVSWYQQTPGQGLQFLFEYFSETQRNKGNFPGRFSGRQFSNSRSEMNVSTLELGDSALYLCASSNSYSGGLPYEQYFGPGTRLTVT.

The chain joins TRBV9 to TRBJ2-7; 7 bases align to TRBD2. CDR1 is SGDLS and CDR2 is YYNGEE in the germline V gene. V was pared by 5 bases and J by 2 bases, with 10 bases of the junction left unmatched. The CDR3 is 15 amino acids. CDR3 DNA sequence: TGTGCCAGCAGTCCCTCCTGGGCGGGAGCCTACGAGCAGTACTTC. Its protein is CASSPSWAGAYEQYF.

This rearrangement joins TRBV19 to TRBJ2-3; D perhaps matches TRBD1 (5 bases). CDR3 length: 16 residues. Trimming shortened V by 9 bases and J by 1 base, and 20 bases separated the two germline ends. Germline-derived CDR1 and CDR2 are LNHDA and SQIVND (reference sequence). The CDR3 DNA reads TGTGCCAGCAAAGGAAAGATCGGACACGGCACAGATACGCAGTATTTT. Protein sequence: CASKGKIGHGTDTQYF.

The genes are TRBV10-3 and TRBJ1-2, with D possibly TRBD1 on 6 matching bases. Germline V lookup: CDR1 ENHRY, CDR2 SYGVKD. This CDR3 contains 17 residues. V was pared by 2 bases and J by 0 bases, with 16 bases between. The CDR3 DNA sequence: TGTGCCATCAGTGAGAAAAAAACAGGGCGGGCTAACTATGGCTACACCTTC. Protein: CAISEKKTGRANYGYTF.

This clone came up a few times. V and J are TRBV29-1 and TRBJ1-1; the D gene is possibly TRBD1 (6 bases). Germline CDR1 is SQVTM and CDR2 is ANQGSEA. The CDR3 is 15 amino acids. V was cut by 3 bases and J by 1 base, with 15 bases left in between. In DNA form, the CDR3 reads TGCAGCGTTGAGGCTCCGACAGGAGAGAACACTGAAGCTTTCTTT. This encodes CSVEAPTGENTEAFF.